This T cell receptor (beta chain) was sequenced for a study of T cell repertoires in cytomegalovirus infection. Study results and caveats: Public TCR beta family frequency separated CMV-and-HLA carriers, including in an independent cohort.

From the reads, TCRdb called clonotypes with MiXCR, one entry per CDR3 protein. The table includes 750,000 to 950,000 distinct CDR3 sequences, approximately 32% detected once. The table lists this clonotype with a few counts. Its specificity is unknown. V shed 6 bases and J shed 2 bases, with 14 bases lying between them. The germline V gene has CDR1 MNHEY and CDR2 SMNVEV (reference sequence). The CDR3 loop spans 14 amino acids. Sample: cultured CD8+ T cells from PBMCs, taken from culture after CMV antigen stimulation. The sequence came from a human donor in good health (CMV status not recorded). Some clones in this sample may be carry-over from other donors' samples. The V gene is TRBV27, the J gene TRBJ2-7; TRBD2 might be the D (6 bases). CDR3 protein: CASRPAGQPYEQYF. The CDR3 bases are TGTGCCAGCAGACCAGCGGGCCAGCCCTACGAGCAGTACTTC.